This T cell receptor (beta chain) was retrieved from a study of CD8 T cells in ankylosing spondylitis. Quantitative 5'-RACE was performed with molecular barcodes, and it yielded the TCR beta libraries. TCRdb recomputed calls from the 5' RACE reads with MiXCR, one row per CDR3 protein. The sample contains some 350,000 distinct CDR3 sequences, roughly 15% of which appear only once. The V gene's germline CDR1 is MNHNS and CDR2 SASEGT. V was clipped by 8 bases and J by 2 bases, with 14 bases between them. The CDR3 contains 14 residues. The sample taken for sequencing was blood, either unsorted or a sorted T cell fraction (not recorded which). The rearrangement joins TRBV6-1 to TRBJ2-3; D unresolved. This TCR was sampled from a male donor with ankylosing spondylitis or in good health (not recorded which). CDR3 DNA sequence: TGTGCCAGCTCAGGTCGGCAGTACACAGATACGCAGTATTTT. It translates to CASSGRQYTDTQYF.